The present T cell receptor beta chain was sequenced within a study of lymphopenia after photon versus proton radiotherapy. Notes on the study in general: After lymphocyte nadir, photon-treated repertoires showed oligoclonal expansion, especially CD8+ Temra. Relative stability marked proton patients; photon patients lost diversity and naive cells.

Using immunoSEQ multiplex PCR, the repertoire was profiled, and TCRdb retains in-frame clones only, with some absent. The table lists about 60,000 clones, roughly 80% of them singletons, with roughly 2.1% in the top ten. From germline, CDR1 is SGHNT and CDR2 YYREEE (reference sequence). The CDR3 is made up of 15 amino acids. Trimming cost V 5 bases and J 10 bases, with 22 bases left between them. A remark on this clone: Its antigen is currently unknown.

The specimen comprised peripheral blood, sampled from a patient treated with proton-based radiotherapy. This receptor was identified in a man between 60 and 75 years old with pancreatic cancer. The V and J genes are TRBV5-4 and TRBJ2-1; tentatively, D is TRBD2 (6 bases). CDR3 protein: CASRNRDLGSEEQFF. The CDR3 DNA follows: TGTGCCAGCAGAAACCGGGACTTAGGGTCAGAGGAGCAGTTCTTC.